These 20 T cell receptor beta chains came from one sample sequenced in a study of OX40 agonist ivuxolimab in advanced cancers. Measured with immunoSEQ multiplex PCR; TCRdb has only the in-frame clones, and not every one. This sample yields some 47,000 clones, of which roughly 78% are seen a single time; roughly 2% belongs to the top ten. Here the sequenced sample was CD4+ or CD8+ T cells sorted from blood, taken in a trial of the OX40 agonist ivuxolimab. These receptors all come from an adult with an advanced solid tumor such as melanoma, head and neck, liver or kidney cancer.

V gene TRBV11-2 combines with J gene TRBJ2-3; D is possibly TRBD1 or TRBD2 (5 bases each). This CDR3 contains 13 residues. Trimming removed 2 bases at V and 10 bases at J, with 13 bases between. Germline loops: CDR1 SGHAT, CDR2 FQNNGV. CDR3 nucleotide sequence: TGTGCCAGCAGCTTATCTAGCAGGGAAGCGCAGTATTTT. Its protein is CASSLSSREAQYF.

The sample holds a few counts of this clone. The V call is TRBV30, the J call TRBJ1-1; tentative D call: TRBD1 (6 bases). This CDR3 spans 14 amino acids. CDR1 and CDR2 from the germline V gene are GTSNPN and SVGIG (reference sequence). V lost 0 bases and J lost 1, with 9 bases in between. The CDR3 DNA reads as TGTGCCTGGAGTGTACTACAGGGGAACACTGAAGCTTTCTTT. Protein product: CAWSVLQGNTEAFF.

The chain joins TRBV6-5 to TRBJ1-2; D ambiguous. Looked up from germline, CDR1 is MNHEY and CDR2 is SVGAGI. Trimming removed 5 bases at V and 0 bases at J, with 13 bases between. CDR3 length: 15 amino acids. The CDR3 sequence is CASSRGGKTNYGYTF. DNA for the CDR3: TGTGCCAGCAGTCGCGGCGGGAAGACTAACTATGGCTACACCTTC.

The chain joins TRBV9 to TRBJ2-1, with 8 nucleotides matching TRBD2. Germline loops: CDR1 SGDLS, CDR2 YYNGEE. This CDR3 contains 17 residues. The V and J ends lost 7 bases and 8 bases, in that order; junction bases with no gene match: 20. CDR3 nucleotide sequence: TGTGCCAGCGCTCCCGGGAGGGGGGCTCAAGCCCCGGATGAGCAGTTCTTC. Protein product: CASAPGRGAQAPDEQFF. The whole variable domain, remainder taken from reference TRBV9 and TRBJ2-1, is DSGVTQTPKHLITATGQRVTLRCSPRSGDLSVYWYQQSLDQGLQFLIQYYNGEERAKGNILERFSAQQFPDLHSELNLSSLELGDSALYFCASAPGRGAQAPDEQFFGPGTRLTVL.

The chain is built from TRBV18 and TRBJ2-1; 11 bases match TRBD2. Losses at the gene ends were 4 bases for V and 5 bases for J; bases not matched to a gene: 1. This CDR3 contains 14 residues. CDR1 is KGHSH, CDR2 LQKENI, per germline. CDR3 residues: CASSLTSGDNEQFF. For the CDR3, the DNA is TGTGCCAGCTCACTGACTAGCGGGGACAATGAGCAGTTCTTC.

The rearrangement uses TRBV19 and TRBJ1-4; no firm D call. Per germline, CDR1 LNHDA and CDR2 SQIVND (reference sequence). V was clipped by 9 bases and J by 0 bases, with 11 bases between them. The CDR3 loop spans 14 amino acids. CDR3 nucleotide sequence: TGTGCCAGCCTGGGGAGGGCAACTAATGAAAAACTGTTTTTT. Protein product: CASLGRATNEKLFF.

This clone is deemed medium-sized. This chain links TRBV28 with TRBJ1-5; weak D call: TRBD1 (5 bases). Germline lookup yields CDR1 MDHEN and CDR2 SYDVKM. V lost 5 bases and J lost 7, with 18 bases in between. The CDR3 consists of 15 residues. CDR3 region: CASSPPGPAGQPQHF. CDR3 DNA sequence: TGTGCCAGCAGTCCCCCTGGACCGGCAGGGCAGCCCCAGCATTTT.

This clone was picked up one time. The chain links TRBV27 to TRBJ2-5; D perhaps matches TRBD1 (5 bases). Germline lookup yields CDR1 MNHEY and CDR2 SMNVEV (reference sequence). This CDR3 has 17 residues. The germline V and J ends were trimmed by 5 bases and 2 bases, with 21 bases remaining between them. For the CDR3, the DNA is TGTGCCAGCAGTAGTTCCAGGTTCAAAAACAGGCAAGAGACCCAGTACTTC. This sequence encodes CASSSSRFKNRQETQYF.

The chain is built from TRBV5-1 and TRBJ1-6; 8 bases fit TRBD1. The CDR3 contains 14 residues. V shed 5 bases and J 10 bases; nucleotides not matched to a gene: 8. CDR1 is SGHRS and CDR2 is YFSETQ in the germline V gene. CDR3 nucleotide sequence: TGCGCCAGCAGAAACGGACAGGGAGACTCACCCCTCCACTTT. Protein: CASRNGQGDSPLHF.

CDR3 bases: TGTGCCAGCAGCTTAGTCAGGGAAGAGACCCAGTACTTC. Translation gives CASSLVREETQYF. The genes are TRBV7-2 and TRBJ2-5, with D possibly being TRBD1 (5 bases). Germline-derived CDR1 and CDR2 are SGHTA and FQGNSA. This CDR3 is built from 13 residues. The V end lost 1 base, the J end lost 3 bases, and 6 bases lay between the germline ends.

The chain uses TRBV9 and TRBJ2-5; 11 nucleotides match TRBD2. The J call may be wrong; the DNA end is better matched by TRBJ2-7. The V gene's germline CDR1 is SGDLS and CDR2 YYNGEE. This CDR3 has 15 amino acids. CDR3 sequence: CASSVGTSGVYEQYF. DNA of the CDR3: TGTGCCAGCAGCGTTGGGACTAGCGGAGTCTACGAGCAGTACTTC.

This clone was seen a few times. The J gene is TRBJ2-3, the V gene TRBV9, with TRBD2 matching 8 bases. Trimming removed 4 bases from V and 4 bases from J; junction bases left unmatched: 5. The V gene's germline CDR1 is SGDLS and CDR2 YYNGEE. The CDR3 runs to 14 residues. The CDR3 DNA follows: TGTGCCAGCAGCACCCGAGCGGGGGCAGATACGCAGTATTTT. It encodes CASSTRAGADTQYF.

V gene TRBV6-1 combines with J gene TRBJ1-2; no clear D gene. Germline CDR1 MNHNS, CDR2 SASEGT. This CDR3 spans 12 amino acids. Trimming cost V 2 bases and J 8 bases, with 9 bases left between them. CDR3 in DNA: TGTGCCAGCAGTGAAATCCGTTCGGGCTACACCTTC. Residues: CASSEIRSGYTF.

This clone was seen at least ten times. CDR3 sequence reads: CASSLSWLTEAFF. CDR3 bases: TGTGCCAGCAGCTTAAGTTGGCTCACTGAAGCTTTCTTT. The rearrangement links TRBV7-9 to TRBJ1-1; the D is unclear. Germline lookup yields CDR1 SEHNR and CDR2 FQNEAQ (reference sequence). There are 13 residues in the CDR3. V gave up 2 bases and J gave up 4 bases, with 8 bases separating them.

The chain employs TRBV4-3 and TRBJ2-2; D gene uncertain. The CDR3 has 15 residues. Germline values: CDR1 LGHNA, CDR2 YSLEER. Trimming pared 1 base from V and 6 bases from J, leaving 12 bases between. In nucleotides, the CDR3 is TGCGCCAGCAGCCAAGTGGGCGTTTGGGCCGGGGAGCTGTTTTTT. It encodes CASSQVGVWAGELFF.

V is TRBV28 and J is TRBJ2-7, with D possibly matching TRBD2 (6 bases). The CDR3 extends over 15 amino acids. Between the trimmed V and J ends, which lost 3 bases and 3 bases, there was a span of 15 bases. Germline CDR1 is MDHEN and CDR2 is SYDVKM. CDR3 in DNA: TGTGCCAGCAGTTTGGGGGGAGGAGGGCTCTACGAGCAGTACTTC. It translates to CASSLGGGGLYEQYF. Full variable domain (missing parts from reference TRBV28 and TRBJ2-7): DVKVTQSSRYLVKRTGEKVFLECVQDMDHENMFWYRQDPGLGLRLIYFSYDVKMKEKGDIPEGYSVSREKKERFSLILESASTNQTSMYLCASSLGGGGLYEQYFGPGTRLTVT.

This rearrangement joins TRBV11-2 to TRBJ2-5, with D tentatively TRBD1 (5 bases). This CDR3 contains 14 residues. The V end lost 5 bases, the J end lost 0 bases, and 10 bases lay between the germline ends. Per the germline V gene, CDR1 is SGHAT and CDR2 is FQNNGV. DNA for the CDR3: TGTGCCAGCAGCCTTTACAGGCACCAAGAGACCCAGTACTTC. Encoded protein: CASSLYRHQETQYF. Filled out from reference TRBV11-2 and TRBJ2-5, the complete variable domain reads EAGVAQSPRYKIIEKRQSVAFWCNPISGHATLYWYQQILGQGPKLLIQFQNNGVVDDSQLPKDRFSAERLKGVDSTLKIQPAKLEDSAVYLCASSLYRHQETQYFGPGTRLLVL.

This chain uses TRBV14 with TRBJ1-6, with unresolved D. Trimming took off 0 bases at V and 0 bases at J, with 12 bases between the two ends. This CDR3 spans 18 amino acids. The germline V gene encodes CDR1 SGHDN and CDR2 FVKESK. Here the CDR3 reads CASSQDRRESSYNSPLHF. CDR3 DNA: TGTGCCAGCAGCCAAGATCGAAGGGAAAGCTCCTATAATTCACCCCTCCACTTT.

This sequence joins TRBV6-4 and TRBJ1-1; D may be TRBD1 (6 bases). The CDR3 length is 16 residues. Germline values: CDR1 MRHNA, CDR2 SNTAGT. V was trimmed by 6 bases and J by 5 bases, leaving 22 bases between them. CDR3 in amino acids: CASRRRAGRGVTEAFF. CDR3 nucleotide sequence: TGTGCCAGCAGAAGAAGGGCAGGGAGGGGGGTAACTGAAGCTTTCTTT.

CDR3 DNA: TGTGCCAGCTCACCGGGACAAAATCAGCCCCAGCATTTT. The encoded protein is CASSPGQNQPQHF. The gene calls are TRBV18 and TRBJ1-5; tentative D call: TRBD1 (6 bases). Trimming removed 3 bases at V and 4 bases at J, with 7 bases between. CDR1 and CDR2 (germline): KGHSH, LQKENI. This CDR3 has 13 amino acids.